The present entry profiles one T cell receptor (beta chain) with its context. The data were obtained in a study of T cell changes during pregnancy in multiple sclerosis. Profiled with immunoSEQ multiplex PCR; TCRdb holds only in-frame clones, not every one. The sample carries approximately 40,000 clones, about 96% recorded once. The CDR3 length is 15 residues. The V end was cut by 4 bases, the J end by 4 bases, with 16 bases between. This receptor was identified in a female donor with multiple sclerosis, enrolled in a pregnancy study. Specimen: peripheral blood, collected in the second trimester of pregnancy. This chain joins TRBV23-1 and TRBJ2-5; tentative D call: TRBD1 (7 bases). TRBV23-1 is filed as an ORF, its function uncertain. In DNA, the CDR3 is TGCGCCAGCAGTCGGTCGAGACAGGGAGGAGAGACCCAGTACTTC. Translation gives CASSRSRQGGETQYF.